A selection of T cell receptor beta chains follows, all from one sample in a study of preoperative IRX-2 immunotherapy in early breast cancer. Generated by immunoSEQ multiplex PCR, the TCRdb table keeps only in-frame clones and is missing some. The sample includes about 32,000 clones, 80% to 85% seen only once; the top ten take about 2.7%. This specimen was lymph node tissue, taken from a patient treated with IRX-2 immunotherapy. All receptors derive from a human donor with breast cancer. CDR3s include the opening cysteine and the closing phenylalanine or tryptophan. Fields, in order: J gene, clone size, D gene, V gene, CDR3 DNA, CDR3 protein. The D gene is left open where the match is weak. Not all rows give a size; the values are once, few, many and, for expanded clones, a class.

TRBJ2-2 | . | . | TRBV6-7 | TGTGCCAGCAGTCGCGGAGCCAGTGGGATTAACACCGGGGAGCTGTTTTTT | CASSRGASGINTGELFF
TRBJ1-1 | . | . | TRBV10-2 | TGCGCCAGCCGCCGACGGCTGATTAGTAACACTGAAGCTTTCTTT | CASRRRLISNTEAFF
TRBJ1-2 | medium-sized | . | TRBV6-8 | TGTGCCAGCAGTCGTGGGGGGTTTAGGAATGGCTACACCTTC | CASSRGGFRNGYTF
TRBJ1-4 | . | . | TRBV19 | TGTGCCAGTAGTATCGCACTTGGGACGGCAACTAATGAAAAACTGTTTTTT | CASSIALGTATNEKLFF
TRBJ2-2 | once | . | TRBV6-8 | TGTGCCAGCAGCTCAGGAGTTACCCCCGGGGAGCTGTTTTTT | CASSSGVTPGELFF
TRBJ2-2 | . | . | TRBV11-3 | TGTGCCAGCAGCCCGAGAACTTTCCCCACCGGGGAGCTGTTTTTT | CASSPRTFPTGELFF
TRBJ2-1 | . | TRBD2 | TRBV15 | TGTGCCACCAGCAGGGGAGGGCGGGACTACAATGAGCAGTTCTTC | CATSRGGRDYNEQFF
TRBJ2-3 | . | . | TRBV6-8 | TGTGCCAGCAGTTACTCGAATGCGGGGGCCACAGATACGCAGTATTTT | CASSYSNAGATDTQYF
TRBJ2-3 | . | TRBD2 | TRBV7-7 | TGTGCCAGCAGCTTTGGAGAGACTAGCGGGGGCTATACGCAGTATTTT | CASSFGETSGGYTQYF
TRBJ1-2 | . | . | TRBV6-8 | TGTGCCAGCACCGAGGCAGGACGCAATCACGGCTACACCTTC | CASTEAGRNHGYTF
TRBJ2-7 | . | . | TRBV5-1 | TGCGCCAGCAGCTCCGGACAGCTTGCCTACGAGCAGTACTTC | CASSSGQLAYEQYF
TRBJ2-5 | . | . | TRBV18 | TGTGCCAGCTCCCCAGGGGGGATGGAGACCCAGTACTTC | CASSPGGMETQYF
TRBJ2-1 | once | . | TRBV6-8 | TGTGCCATCAGTGGGGGGGACAGAGAGCAGTTCTTC | CAISGGDREQFF
TRBJ1-5 | . | . | TRBV30 | TGTGCCTGGAGTGTGAGGGGGCAGCCCCAGCATTTT | CAWSVRGQPQHF
TRBJ2-1 | . | TRBD2 | TRBV6-8 | TGTGCCAGCAGATCCGGGACTAGCGGAAACAATGAGCAGTTCTTC | CASRSGTSGNNEQFF
TRBJ1-1 | once | . | TRBV19 | TGTGCCAGTAGTATACCGGGGAGGAACACTGAAGCTTTCTTT | CASSIPGRNTEAFF
TRBJ2-1 | . | TRBD1 | TRBV23-1 | TGCGCCAGCAGCAGTCGGACAGGGGGCTATGAGCAGTTCTTC | CASSSRTGGYEQFF
TRBJ2-1 | . | . | TRBV6-8 | TGTGCCATCAGTACTAGTCGGTCCTACAATGAGCAGTTCTTC | CAISTSRSYNEQFF
TRBJ2-1 | . | TRBD1 | TRBV15 | TGTGCCACCAGCAGAGATAGAGGACAGGGGACGGACAATGAGCAGTTCTTC | CATSRDRGQGTDNEQFF
TRBJ2-7 | . | TRBD2 | TRBV11-3 | TGTGCCAGCAGCTTTAGTGGGACTAGCAGCGAGCAGTACTTC | CASSFSGTSSEQYF
TRBJ2-1 | . | TRBD2 | TRBV29-1 | TGCAGCGTTGCTCCGGGACTAGCGGTGGGGGAGCAGTTCTTC | CSVAPGLAVGEQFF
TRBJ2-3 | . | . | TRBV4-1 | TGCGCCAGCAGCCAAGGATTCACAGATACGCAGTATTTT | CASSQGFTDTQYF
TRBJ1-5 | . | TRBD1 | TRBV30 | TGTGCCTGGAGTGTACAGGGGACCAATCAGCCCCAGCATTTT | CAWSVQGTNQPQHF
TRBJ2-2 | . | . | TRBV6-7 | TGTGCCAGCAGTTCGGACACTTTCACCGGGGAGCTGTTTTTT | CASSSDTFTGELFF
TRBJ2-3 | once | . | TRBV5-1 | TGCGCCAGCAGCTTGGGGGAGGTTGCAGATACGCAGTATTTT | CASSLGEVADTQYF
TRBJ1-1 | few | TRBD1 | TRBV15 | TGTGCCACCAGCAGAGATCCGAACAGGGGGACTGAAGCTTTCTTT | CATSRDPNRGTEAFF
TRBJ2-7 | . | . | TRBV5-1 | TGCGCCAGCAGCTTAACGCGGGGGCTAGGCGAGCAGTACTTC | CASSLTRGLGEQYF
TRBJ2-3 | . | TRBD2 | TRBV28 | TGTGCCAGCAGTTCGCCTCAGGGACTAGCGGGTCAGGAAGATACGCAGTATTTT | CASSSPQGLAGQEDTQYF
TRBJ2-5 | . | . | TRBV6-8 | TGTGCCAGCAGTTATGGTCGAGAGACCCAGTACTTC | CASSYGRETQYF
TRBJ2-4 | . | TRBD1 | TRBV30 | TGTGCCTGGGAGGGACAGACAAAAAACATTCAGTACTTC | CAWEGQTKNIQYF
TRBJ2-7 | . | . | TRBV12-5 | TGTGTCAGCAGCCCGCGGGCCTCCGGGCAGCAGTACTTC | CVSSPRASGQQYF
TRBJ2-2 | . | . | TRBV18 | TGTGCCACCACAAAAGTGGAGAGTGTAAACACCGGGGAGCTGTTTTTT | CATTKVESVNTGELFF
TRBJ2-5 | . | TRBD2 | TRBV29-1 | TGCAGCGTTGATACAGCGGGGACCGGGGAGACCCAGTACTTC | CSVDTAGTGETQYF
TRBJ2-5 | once | . | TRBV6-8 | TGTGCCAGCAGTTACTCGAGGGTCAGGGGTGGCCAAGAGACCCAGTACTTC | CASSYSRVRGGQETQYF
TRBJ1-1 | . | . | TRBV10-3 | TGTGCCATCAGTGAGGTGACATACGGTGAAGCTTTCTTT | CAISEVTYGEAFF
TRBJ2-7 | . | . | TRBV6-8 | TGTGCCAGCAGTTACTCCGGCAGAGTGAGGGAGCAGTACTTC | CASSYSGRVREQYF
TRBJ2-3 | . | TRBD2 | TRBV4-1 | TGCGCCAGCAGCCAAGGGACTAGCGAGGGAGATACGCAGTATTTT | CASSQGTSEGDTQYF
TRBJ2-7 | . | TRBD2 | TRBV29-1 | TGCAGCGCGGGACTAGCGGGTGACGAGCAGTACTTC | CSAGLAGDEQYF
TRBJ1-3 | . | . | TRBV5-1 | TGCGCCAGCAGCCGTCAAGTAAGGGCTGGAAACACCATATATTTT | CASSRQVRAGNTIYF
TRBJ2-1 | . | . | TRBV5-1 | TGCGCCAGCGGATTGGACAGTTCTTACAATGAGCAGTTCTTC | CASGLDSSYNEQFF